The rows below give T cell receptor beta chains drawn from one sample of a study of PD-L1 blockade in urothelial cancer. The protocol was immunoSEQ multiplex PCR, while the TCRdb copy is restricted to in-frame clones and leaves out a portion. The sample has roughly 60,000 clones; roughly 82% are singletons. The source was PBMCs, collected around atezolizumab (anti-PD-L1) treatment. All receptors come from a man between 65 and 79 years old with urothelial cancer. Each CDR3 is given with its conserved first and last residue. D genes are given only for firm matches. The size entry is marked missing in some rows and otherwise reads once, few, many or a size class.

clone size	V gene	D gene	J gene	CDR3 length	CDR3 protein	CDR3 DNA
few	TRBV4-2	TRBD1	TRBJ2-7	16	CASSHPTGGARVEQYF	TGTGCCAGCAGCCATCCCACAGGGGGAGCTAGGGTGGAGCAGTACTTC
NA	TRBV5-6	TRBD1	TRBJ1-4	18	CASSLAGTGAPTNEKLFF	TGTGCCAGCAGCTTGGCCGGGACAGGCGCACCAACTAATGAAAAACTGTTTTTT
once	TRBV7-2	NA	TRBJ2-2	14	CASSSRVSTGELFF	TGTGCCAGCAGCTCCAGGGTTTCGACCGGGGAGCTGTTTTTT
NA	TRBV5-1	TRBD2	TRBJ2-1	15	CASSLVAGGYNEQFF	TGCGCCAGCAGCTTGGTGGCGGGAGGATACAATGAGCAGTTCTTC
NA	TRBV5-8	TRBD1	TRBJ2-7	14	CASSLQGTSYEQYF	TGTGCCAGCAGCTTACAGGGGACGTCCTACGAGCAGTACTTC
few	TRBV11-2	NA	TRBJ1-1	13	CASSPWEAAEAFF	TGTGCCAGCAGCCCCTGGGAGGCCGCTGAAGCTTTCTTT
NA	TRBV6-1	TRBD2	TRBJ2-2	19	CASREPGLAGGTNTGELFF	TGTGCCAGCAGGGAACCGGGACTAGCGGGAGGAACGAACACCGGGGAGCTGTTTTTT
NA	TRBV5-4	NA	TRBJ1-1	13	CASSLQGGTEAFF	TGTGCCAGCAGCTTGCAGGGTGGCACTGAAGCTTTCTTT
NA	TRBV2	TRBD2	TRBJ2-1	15	CASSVLAGSYNEQFF	TGTGCCAGCAGTGTTCTAGCGGGCTCCTACAATGAGCAGTTCTTC
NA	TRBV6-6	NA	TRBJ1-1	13	CASSYKGDTEAFF	TGTGCCAGCAGTTACAAAGGGGACACTGAAGCTTTCTTT
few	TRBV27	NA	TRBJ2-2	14	CASSLGASTGELFF	TGTGCCAGCAGTTTAGGGGCGAGCACCGGGGAGCTGTTTTTT
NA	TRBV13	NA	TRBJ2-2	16	CASSLRLVGNTGELFF	TGTGCCAGCAGCTTAAGACTAGTCGGGAACACCGGGGAGCTGTTTTTT
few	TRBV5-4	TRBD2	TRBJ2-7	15	CASSLGTSGNYEQYF	TGTGCCAGCAGCCTGGGGACTAGCGGAAACTACGAGCAGTACTTC
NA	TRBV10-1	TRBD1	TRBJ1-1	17	CASSEYRGGGEKTEAFF	TGCGCCAGCAGTGAGTACCGAGGGGGCGGTGAGAAAACTGAAGCTTTCTTT
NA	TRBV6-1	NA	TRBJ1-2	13	CASSLRLLYGYTF	TGTGCCAGCAGTCTGCGACTGCTCTATGGCTACACCTTC
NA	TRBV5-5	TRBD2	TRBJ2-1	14	CASSGTRSYNEQFF	TGTGCCAGCAGCGGGACTAGGTCCTACAATGAGCAGTTCTTC
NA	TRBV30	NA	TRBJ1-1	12	CAWNVGDTEAFF	TGTGCCTGGAATGTAGGGGACACTGAAGCTTTCTTT
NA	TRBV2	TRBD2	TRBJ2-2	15	CASSETSVGTGELFF	TGTGCCAGCAGTGAAACTAGCGTGGGCACCGGGGAGCTGTTTTTT
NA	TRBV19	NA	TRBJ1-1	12	CASSIGALGAFF	TGTGCCAGTAGTATTGGGGCCCTTGGGGCTTTCTTT
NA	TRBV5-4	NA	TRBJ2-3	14	CASRLAPSTDTQYF	TGTGCCAGCAGACTAGCACCGAGCACAGATACGCAGTATTTT
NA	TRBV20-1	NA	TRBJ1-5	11	CSASDSQPQHF	TGCAGTGCATCTGATAGTCAGCCCCAGCATTTT
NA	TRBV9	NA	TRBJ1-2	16	CASSVETDNANYGYTF	TGTGCCAGCAGCGTAGAAACGGACAACGCTAACTATGGCTACACCTTC
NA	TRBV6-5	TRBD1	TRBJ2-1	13	CASRGTGYNEQFF	TGTGCCAGCAGGGGGACAGGTTACAATGAGCAGTTCTTC
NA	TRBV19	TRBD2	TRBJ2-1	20	CASSAPGLAGGPGSYNEQFF	TGTGCCAGTAGTGCACCCGGACTAGCGGGAGGGCCGGGGTCCTACAATGAGCAGTTCTTC
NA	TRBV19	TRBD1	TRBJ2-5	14	CATTGGQPGETQYF	TGTGCCACCACTGGGGGACAGCCTGGAGAGACCCAGTACTTC
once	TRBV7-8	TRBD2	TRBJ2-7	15	CASSFPLAANYEQYF	TGTGCCAGCAGCTTCCCACTAGCGGCCAACTACGAGCAGTACTTC
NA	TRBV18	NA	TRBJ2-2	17	CASSPPGQASNTGELFF	TGTGCCAGCTCACCACCGGGGCAGGCCTCGAACACCGGGGAGCTGTTTTTT
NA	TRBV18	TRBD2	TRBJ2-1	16	CASSPPGLAGVNEQFF	TGTGCCAGCTCACCACCGGGACTAGCGGGAGTAAATGAGCAGTTCTTC
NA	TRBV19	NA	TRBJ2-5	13	CASSDTMMGTQYF	TGTGCCAGTAGTGACACAATGATGGGGACCCAGTACTTC
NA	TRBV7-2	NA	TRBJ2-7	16	CASSLVGDGRVDEQYF	TGTGCCAGCAGCTTAGTAGGGGACGGGAGAGTTGACGAGCAGTACTTC
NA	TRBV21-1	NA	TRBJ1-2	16	CASSFEGGPGSIGYTF	TGTGCCAGCAGTTTTGAAGGAGGGCCAGGGAGTATAGGCTACACCTTC
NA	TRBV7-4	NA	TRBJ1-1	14	CASSLGGSNTEAFF	TGTGCCAGCAGCTTAGGCGGGTCCAACACTGAAGCTTTCTTT
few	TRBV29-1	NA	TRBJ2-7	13	CSVARTASYEQYF	TGCAGCGTTGCACGGACAGCCTCCTACGAGCAGTACTTC
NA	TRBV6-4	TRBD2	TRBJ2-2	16	CASRRLAGTNTGELFF	TGTGCCAGCAGACGACTAGCGGGAACGAACACCGGGGAGCTGTTTTTT
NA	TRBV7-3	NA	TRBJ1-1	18	CASSLKGTRDNNRPEAFF	TGTGCCAGCAGCTTAAAGGGGACCCGGGACAATAATAGACCTGAAGCTTTCTTT
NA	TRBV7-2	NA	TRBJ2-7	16	CASSLPGGHNPYEQYF	TGTGCCAGCAGCTTACCAGGGGGGCACAACCCCTACGAGCAGTACTTC
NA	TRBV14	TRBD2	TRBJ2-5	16	CASSQVGSGSRETQYF	TGTGCCAGCAGCCAAGTCGGGAGCGGGAGTAGGGAGACCCAGTACTTC
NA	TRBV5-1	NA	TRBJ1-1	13	CASSYGGNTEAFF	TGCGCCAGCAGCTACGGGGGTAACACTGAAGCTTTCTTT
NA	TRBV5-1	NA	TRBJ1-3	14	CASSPTDSGNTIYF	TGCGCCAGCAGCCCAACAGACTCTGGAAACACCATATATTTT
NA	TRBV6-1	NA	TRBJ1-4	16	CASSEALPGSNEKLFF	TGTGCCAGCAGTGAAGCGCTTCCGGGGTCTAATGAAAAACTGTTTTTT
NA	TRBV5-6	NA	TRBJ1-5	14	CASSPGQNYQPQHF	TGTGCCAGCAGCCCCGGACAGAATTATCAGCCCCAGCATTTT
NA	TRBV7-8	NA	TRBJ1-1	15	CASSLVGLSSREAFF	TGTGCCAGCAGCTTAGTCGGACTCAGCTCCCGCGAAGCTTTCTTT
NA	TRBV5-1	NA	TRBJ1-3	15	CASSLQGRGGNTIYF	TGCGCCAGCAGCTTACAGGGTAGGGGTGGAAACACCATATATTTT
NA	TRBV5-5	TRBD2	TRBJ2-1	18	CASSLSLAGSPSYNEQFF	TGTGCCAGCAGCTTGTCACTAGCGGGGTCCCCCTCCTACAATGAGCAGTTCTTC
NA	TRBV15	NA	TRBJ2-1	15	CATSRPSGWDNEQFF	TGTGCCACCAGCAGGCCCTCCGGGTGGGACAATGAGCAGTTCTTC
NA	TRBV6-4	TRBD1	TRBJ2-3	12	CASRTGMGTQYF	TGTGCCAGCAGGACAGGGATGGGTACGCAGTATTTT
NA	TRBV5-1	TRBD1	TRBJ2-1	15	CASSAGTGSYNEQFF	TGCGCCAGCAGCGCCGGGACAGGGTCCTACAATGAGCAGTTCTTC
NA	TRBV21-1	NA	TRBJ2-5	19	CASSNRLPKPLAGEETQYF	TGTGCCAGCAGCAATCGACTCCCCAAACCACTAGCGGGAGAAGAGACCCAGTACTTC
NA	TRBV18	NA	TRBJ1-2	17	CASSPPYRAGDNYGYTF	TGTGCCAGCTCACCACCGTATAGGGCAGGGGACAACTATGGCTACACCTTC
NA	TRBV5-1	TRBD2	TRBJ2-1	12	CASSAGGNEQFF	TGCGCCAGCAGCGCGGGAGGGAATGAGCAGTTCTTC
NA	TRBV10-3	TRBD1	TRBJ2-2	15	CATGTGPVNTGELFF	TGTGCCACTGGGACAGGGCCTGTAAACACCGGGGAGCTGTTTTTT
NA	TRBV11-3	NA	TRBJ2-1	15	CASSPTRQRDNEQFF	TGTGCCAGCAGCCCCACCCGGCAGCGGGACAATGAGCAGTTCTTC
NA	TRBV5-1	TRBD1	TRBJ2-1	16	CASSRTGRDRVNEQFF	TGCGCCAGCAGCCGTACTGGCAGGGACAGGGTCAATGAGCAGTTCTTC
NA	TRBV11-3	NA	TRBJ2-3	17	CASSGGGGYSSTDTQYF	TGTGCCAGCAGCGGGGGAGGGGGATATTCTAGCACAGATACGCAGTATTTT
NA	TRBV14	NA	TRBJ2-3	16	CASSQEGQASTDTQYF	TGTGCCAGCAGCCAAGAGGGGCAGGCCAGCACAGATACGCAGTATTTT
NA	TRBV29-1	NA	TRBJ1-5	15	CSVAMGVNSNQPQHF	TGCAGCGTTGCAATGGGAGTCAATAGCAATCAGCCCCAGCATTTT
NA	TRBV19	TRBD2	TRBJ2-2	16	CASSSLGGANTGELFF	TGTGCCAGTAGTTCCCTCGGGGGGGCGAACACCGGGGAGCTGTTTTTT
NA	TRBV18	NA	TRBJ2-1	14	CASSGGSSYNEQFF	TGTGCCAGCTCAGGAGGGTCTTCCTACAATGAGCAGTTCTTC
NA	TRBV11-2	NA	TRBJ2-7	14	CASSLDLASSSQYF	TGTGCCAGCAGCTTAGATCTGGCTAGTTCGTCGCAGTACTTC
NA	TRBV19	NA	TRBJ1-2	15	CASSKAETPNYGYTF	TGTGCCAGTAGTAAGGCGGAGACCCCTAACTATGGCTACACCTTC